The 20 T cell receptor beta chains given below trace back to one sample, sequenced in a study of OX40 agonist ivuxolimab in advanced cancers. The method was immunoSEQ multiplex PCR; TCRdb's version includes in-frame clones alone and lacks a portion of them. The sample contains tens of thousands of clones, roughly nine tenths of which appear only once. Specimen: CD4+ or CD8+ T cells sorted from blood, collected in a trial of the OX40 agonist ivuxolimab. These receptors were taken from an adult with an advanced solid tumor such as melanoma, head and neck, liver or kidney cancer.

This clone was observed a single time. The V call is TRBV5-1, the J call TRBJ2-1; 9 nucleotides line up with TRBD2. The CDR3 contains 14 residues. After removal of 1 base from V and 4 bases from J, the junction contained 0 bases not matched to a gene. Germline V lookup: CDR1 SGHRS, CDR2 YFSETQ. The CDR3 protein is CASSLTSGYNEQFF. In DNA form, the CDR3 reads TGCGCCAGCAGCTTGACTAGCGGGTACAATGAGCAGTTCTTC.

The chain recombines TRBV13 with TRBJ1-2; maybe TRBD1 (5 bases). V shed 4 bases and J shed 8 bases, with 17 bases lying between them. The CDR3 contains 14 residues. CDR1 and CDR2 (germline): PRHDT, FYEKMQ (reference sequence). The CDR3 sequence: CASSSPTVLKGYTF. The CDR3 DNA follows: TGTGCCAGCAGCTCGCCGACAGTTCTCAAAGGCTACACCTTC.

The CDR3 nucleotides read TGTGCCAGCAGCCAACTCCCGATCGGTTTCTCCTACGAGCAGTACTTC. Amino acid sequence: CASSQLPIGFSYEQYF. This chain joins TRBV27 and TRBJ2-7; D not resolved. Germline CDR1 MNHEY, CDR2 SMNVEV (reference sequence). The CDR3 contains 16 residues. V was cut by 6 bases and J by 0 bases, with 18 bases left in between.

This chain joins TRBV28 and TRBJ2-2, with D perhaps matching TRBD1 (5 bases). Germline V gives CDR1 MDHEN, CDR2 SYDVKM. Trimming left V 6 bases short and J 2 bases short, with 22 bases between. The CDR3 has 18 amino acids. CDR3 bases: TGTGCCAGCAGCTCCGATCTGACAGCAGCCTCCAACACCGGGGAGCTGTTTTTT. Translated: CASSSDLTAASNTGELFF.

The chain has TRBV5-4 and TRBJ1-1; TRBD1 matches 8 bases. The V gene's germline CDR1 is SGHNT and CDR2 YYREEE (reference sequence). The CDR3 totals 17 residues. The V segment lost 6 bases and the J segment 1 base; nucleotides outside the gene matches: 14. Here the CDR3 reads CASIPFGQGAANTEAFF. CDR3 coding DNA: TGTGCCAGCATCCCCTTTGGACAGGGCGCCGCGAACACTGAAGCTTTCTTT.

The V gene is TRBV27, the J gene TRBJ2-3, with 9 bases that match TRBD1. The J segment lost 6 bases and the V segment lost 7 bases, leaving 17 bases of the junction unmatched. The germline V gene encodes CDR1 MNHEY and CDR2 SMNVEV (reference sequence). CDR3 length: 17 amino acids. CDR3 in DNA: TGTGCCAGCAAACCGTGGGGACAGGGTAGCTGGGAGGATACGCAGTATTTT. As protein: CASKPWGQGSWEDTQYF.

This rearrangement joins TRBV7-2 to TRBJ2-1; D uncertain. CDR1 SGHTA and CDR2 FQGNSA come from the germline V gene. Trimming pared 0 bases from V and 0 bases from J, leaving 9 bases between. There are 16 residues in the CDR3. The CDR3 loop is CASSLAGWSSYNEQFF. The CDR3 nucleotides read TGTGCCAGCAGCTTAGCTGGGTGGAGCTCCTACAATGAGCAGTTCTTC.

The gene calls are TRBV23-1 and TRBJ1-2, with 8 bases that match TRBD1. TRBV23-1 carries the ORF label, with uncertain function. This CDR3 comprises 14 residues. V lost 3 bases, J lost 5 bases, and 5 bases stayed unmatched. DNA of the CDR3: TGCGCCAGCAGTCACAGGACAGGGACATATGGCTACACCTTC. Protein sequence: CASSHRTGTYGYTF.

The chain uses TRBV14 and TRBJ2-3; 7 bases are shared with TRBD2. The V gene end was trimmed by 1 base and the J gene end by 3 bases; junction bases not matched to a gene: 4. The CDR3 is 15 residues long. Germline CDR1 is SGHDN and CDR2 is FVKESK. CDR3 coding DNA: TGTGCCAGCAGCCAAGGGGCTAGCGGAACAGATACGCAGTATTTT. This encodes CASSQGASGTDTQYF.

The chain carries TRBV27 and TRBJ1-2, with a possible D match to TRBD1 (5 bases). Germline V gives CDR1 MNHEY, CDR2 SMNVEV (reference sequence). The CDR3 sequence is 15 residues long. The V gene lost 0 bases and the J gene lost 0 bases, with 8 bases spanning the gap. The CDR3 loop is CASSLSGPANYGYTF. The DNA of the CDR3 is TGTGCCAGCAGTTTATCGGGGCCAGCTAACTATGGCTACACCTTC.

The chain is built from TRBV5-1 and TRBJ1-1; D not certain. There are 11 residues in the CDR3. The germline gives CDR1 SGHRS, CDR2 YFSETQ. Trimming pared 5 bases from V and 4 bases from J, leaving 6 bases between. As DNA, the CDR3 is TGCGCCAGCAGTGGATTCACTGAAGCTTTCTTT. This translates into CASSGFTEAFF.

This clone has a handful of counts. V gene TRBV4-3 combines with J gene TRBJ1-2, with 7 bases aligning to TRBD1. Trimming took 1 base from V and 4 from J; bases not matched to a gene: 6. The CDR3 consists of 15 residues. Per germline, CDR1 LGHNA and CDR2 YSLEER. DNA of the CDR3: TGCGCCAGCAGCCAAGGAGTCAGACAGGGCTATGGCTACACCTTC. This translates into CASSQGVRQGYGYTF.

The V call is TRBV9, the J call TRBJ1-2; D perhaps matches TRBD1 (6 bases). The CDR3 is 15 amino acids. Between the trimmed V and J ends, which lost 4 bases and 8 bases, there was a span of 21 bases. CDR1 and CDR2 (germline): SGDLS, YYNGEE. The CDR3 coding sequence is TGTGCCAGCAGCCCCAGAAATCAGGGGCCGGGCGGCTACACCTTC. This encodes CASSPRNQGPGGYTF.

The rearrangement links TRBV28 to TRBJ2-7, with TRBD1 matching over 8 bases. Germline CDR1 and CDR2: MDHEN and SYDVKM. V dropped 5 bases and J dropped 5; count of bases not matched to a gene: 8. CDR3 size: 14 residues. CDR3 DNA: TGTGCCAGCAGTGAGACAGGGGAATCGAACGAGCAGTACTTC. Translating it yields CASSETGESNEQYF.

This sequence joins TRBV5-4 and TRBJ1-1; D may be TRBD1 (6 bases). V was trimmed by 2 bases and J by 2 bases, leaving 7 bases between them. The germline CDR1 and CDR2 sequences are SGHNT and YYREEE (reference sequence). This CDR3 is 13 amino acids long. This chain's CDR3 is CASSFRGNTEAFF. CDR3 DNA: TGTGCCAGCAGCTTCAGGGGAAACACTGAAGCTTTCTTT. Complete variable domain (other parts from reference TRBV5-4 and TRBJ1-1): ETGVTQSPTHLIKTRGQQVTLRCSSQSGHNTVSWYQQALGQGPQFIFQYYREEENGRGNFPPRFSGLQFPNYSSELNVNALELDDSALYLCASSFRGNTEAFFGQGTRLTVV.

The chain carries TRBV5-1 and TRBJ1-1; 9 bases fit TRBD1. V lost 3 bases and J lost 7; bases outside the gene matches: 10. This CDR3 has 15 residues. CDR1 is SGHRS, CDR2 YFSETQ, per germline. CDR3 sequence (DNA): TGCGCCAGCAGCTCATGGACAGGGGAAGATGGTGAAGCTTTCTTT. This encodes CASSSWTGEDGEAFF.

The chain links TRBV15 to TRBJ2-7; D unresolved. CDR1 and CDR2 from the germline V gene are LNHNV and YYDKDF (reference sequence). Trimming removed 1 base at V and 5 bases at J, with 9 bases between. This CDR3 is 13 amino acids long. The DNA of the CDR3 is TGTGCCACCAGCAGAGTCTGGGATGACGAGCAGTACTTC. Translation gives CATSRVWDDEQYF. Full variable domain (missing parts from reference TRBV15 and TRBJ2-7): DAMVIQNPRYQVTQFGKPVTLSCSQTLNHNVMYWYQQKSSQAPKLLFHYYDKDFNNEADTPDNFQSRRPNTSFCFLDIRSPGLGDTAMYLCATSRVWDDEQYFGPGTRLTVT.

This clone was counted a few times. The chain recombines TRBV10-1 with TRBJ1-1; D is unclear. Germline-derived CDR1 and CDR2 are WNHNN and SYGVQD (reference sequence). Between the trimmed V and J ends, which lost 2 bases and 0 bases, there was a span of 4 bases. CDR3 length equals 13 residues. The CDR3 sequence: CASSERMNTEAFF. CDR3 nucleotides: TGCGCCAGCAGTGAGAGGATGAACACTGAAGCTTTCTTT.

The chain is built from TRBV27 and TRBJ2-1, with D perhaps matching TRBD2 (6 bases). Trimming shortened V by 4 bases and J by 4 bases, and 14 bases separated the two germline ends. The germline V gene has CDR1 MNHEY and CDR2 SMNVEV (reference sequence). The CDR3 loop spans 15 amino acids. CDR3 sequence: CASSSTPGLYNEQFF. In DNA form, the CDR3 reads TGTGCCAGCAGTTCGACCCCCGGACTATACAATGAGCAGTTCTTC.

V gene TRBV7-2 combines with J gene TRBJ2-5; 11 nucleotides match TRBD2. Germline CDR1 and CDR2: SGHTA and FQGNSA. CDR3 length: 15 amino acids. With V trimmed by 2 bases and J by 4 bases, 3 bases remained unmatched. In DNA, the CDR3 is TGTGCCAGCAGCTTATTCCTAGCGGGGGGAGAGACCCAGTACTTC. It yields the protein CASSLFLAGGETQYF. Full variable domain (missing parts from reference TRBV7-2 and TRBJ2-5): GAGVSQSPSNKVTEKGKDVELRCDPISGHTALYWYRQSLGQGLEFLIYFQGNSAPDKSGLPSDRFSAERTGGSVSTLTIQRTQQEDSAVYLCASSLFLAGGETQYFGPGTRLLVL.